Listed here are 21 T cell receptor beta chains from one sample, sequenced in a study of molecular identifiers for immune sequencing clone quantification. TCRdb re-derived calls from the PCR reads in MiXCR, one entry per CDR3 protein. The sample has about 640,000 distinct CDR3 sequences, just under 20% seen once; the top ten hold 0.85%. Input material: naive CD8+ T cells from blood, with Jurkat cell RNA spiked in. Subset here: FACS-sorted CD8+CD4-CCR7+CD45RA+ naive T cells. The receptors here all came from a human donor in good health. Some libraries in this study had Jurkat cell RNA spiked in.

This clonotype was counted at least ten times. The rearrangement links TRBV7-3 to TRBJ2-3; D not resolved. The CDR3 length is 14 residues. CDR1 SGHTA and CDR2 FQGTGA come from the germline V gene. The ends were cut back, 5 bases at V and 6 bases at J, with 15 bases in the middle. For the CDR3, the DNA is TGTGCCAGCAGCAATCCCCACCCGGCGGATACGCAGTATTTT. This sequence encodes CASSNPHPADTQYF. The full variable domain, completed using reference TRBV7-3 and TRBJ2-3, is GAGVSQTPSNKVTEKGKYVELRCDPISGHTALYWYRQSLGQGPEFLIYFQGTGAADDSGLPNDRFFAVRPEGSVSTLKIQRTERGDSAVYLCASSNPHPADTQYFGPGTRLTVL.

The chain links TRBV12-3 or TRBV12-4 to TRBJ2-5; 8 bases line up with TRBD2. With V trimmed by 1 base and J by 4 bases, 5 bases remained unmatched. The CDR3 covers 15 residues. DNA of the CDR3: TGTGCCAGCAGTTTAGTAGCGGGGATGGGAGAGACCCAGTACTTC. Encoded protein: CASSLVAGMGETQYF.

The chain couples TRBV4-2 to TRBJ1-6; 7 bases are shared with TRBD1. The CDR3 runs 16 residues. CDR1 and CDR2 from the germline V gene are LGHNA and YNFKEQ. V lost 0 bases and J lost 6; bases outside the gene matches: 5. CDR3 amino acids: CASSQERGLLNSPLHF. CDR3 DNA: TGTGCCAGCAGCCAAGAGAGGGGGCTACTTAATTCACCCCTCCACTTT.

The chain recombines TRBV7-6 with TRBJ2-1, with 8 bases lining up with TRBD2. Germline-derived CDR1 and CDR2 are SGHVS and FNYEAQ. V shed 6 bases, J shed 7 bases, and the junction held 8 bases outside the gene matches. The CDR3 extends over 14 amino acids. As DNA, the CDR3 is TGTGCCAGCAGTTCTCCGGGACTAGGGAATGAGCAGTTCTTC. Its protein is CASSSPGLGNEQFF.

At least ten counts were recorded for this clonotype. This chain connects TRBV29-1 to TRBJ1-3; D not certain. The CDR3 runs to 13 residues. Germline V gives CDR1 SQVTM, CDR2 ANQGSEA. Trimming removed 4 bases at V and 0 bases at J, with 7 bases between. This CDR3 is CSVVGNSGNTIYF. In nucleotides, the CDR3 is TGCAGCGTTGTAGGGAACTCTGGAAACACCATATATTTT.

This clonotype was seen more than once but under ten times. The rearrangement joins TRBV11-2 to TRBJ2-7; 8 bases map to TRBD1. CDR1 is SGHAT and CDR2 is FQNNGV in the germline V gene. CDR3 length: 15 residues. J gave up 4 bases and V 4 bases, and 9 bases lay outside the gene matches. The CDR3 is CASSYLGQVIYEQYF. DNA of the CDR3: TGTGCCAGCAGCTACCTGGGACAGGTTATATACGAGCAGTACTTC.

The chain uses TRBV6-5 and TRBJ1-2; 8 bases align to TRBD1. The CDR3 runs to 15 residues. The ends lost 5 bases at V and 5 bases at J; junction bases unmatched: 10. Germline V CDR1 and CDR2: MNHEY, SVGAGI. CDR3 residues: CASSNRGGTFYGYTF. The DNA for the CDR3 is TGTGCCAGCAGTAACAGGGGGGGAACTTTTTATGGCTACACCTTC.

Details on this clonotype: Mismatch with germline at one junction end may stem from a read error. The V and J genes are TRBV12-3 or TRBV12-4 and TRBJ2-1; D possibly corresponds to TRBD2 (6 bases). The CDR3 covers 16 residues. The CDR3 sequence is CANSPSGGWTYNEQFF. CDR3 bases: TGTGCCAACAGTCCTAGTGGGGGGTGGACCTACAATGAGCAGTTCTTC.

This clonotype has a handful of counts. Mismatch with germline at one junction end may stem from a read error. The chain carries TRBV28 and TRBJ1-4, with D perhaps TRBD1 (6 bases). From germline, CDR1 is MDHEN and CDR2 SYDVKM. The CDR3 runs 17 residues. In DNA form, the CDR3 reads TGTGCCAGCAGTACCCCATTTTTGGGGACAACGAATGAAAAACTGTTTTTT. It codes for CASSTPFLGTTNEKLFF.

This clonotype was detected ten times or more. The chain recombines TRBV4-3 with TRBJ2-7; D is unclear. The CDR3 contains 16 residues. The V end lost 0 bases, the J end lost 1 base, and 13 bases lay between the germline ends. From germline, CDR1 is LGHNA and CDR2 YSLEER. CDR3 amino acids: CASSQDWTPPSYEQYF. CDR3 sequence (DNA): TGCGCCAGCAGCCAAGATTGGACCCCTCCTTCCTACGAGCAGTACTTC.

This clonotype was detected only a few times. Its ends do not fully match the called genes, so a read error is possible. This chain joins TRBV11-3 and TRBJ2-3, with 14 positions matching TRBD2. Germline V gives CDR1 SGHNT, CDR2 YENEEA. This CDR3 spans 16 amino acids. The DNA for the CDR3 is TGTGCCAGCAGCCTTCGGGGACTAGCGGGAGCGGATACGCAGTATTTC. This gives the protein CASSLRGLAGADTQYF.

Regarding this clonotype: Being one base from a much bigger clone, this may be a read error. The chain combines TRBV30 with TRBJ1-1; no reliable D call. From germline, CDR1 is GTSNPN and CDR2 SVGIG (reference sequence). There are 17 residues in the CDR3. The CDR3 DNA reads TGTGGCTGGAGTGAATACCCCCTCCAGACCATGAACACTGAAGCTTTCTTT. Amino acids: CGWSEYPLQTMNTEAFF.

In this sample, this clonotype turned up a few times. The rearrangement uses TRBV13 and TRBJ2-2; 7 bases are a match to TRBD2. The CDR3 has 16 amino acids. Unmatched junction bases numbered 12, after V lost 5 bases and J lost 6 bases. Germline-derived CDR1 and CDR2 are PRHDT and FYEKMQ (reference sequence). The CDR3 DNA reads as TGTGCCAGCAGCCCCTTTGGGGGAGGGATTCCCGGGGAGCTGTTTTTT. Translation gives CASSPFGGGIPGELFF. The full variable domain, completed using reference TRBV13 and TRBJ2-2, is AAGVIQSPRHLIKEKRETATLKCYPIPRHDTVYWYQQGPGQDPQFLISFYEKMQSDKGSIPDRFSAQQFSDYHSELNMSSLELGDSALYFCASSPFGGGIPGELFFGEGSRLTVL.

The sample holds many counts of this clonotype. The CDR3 sequence: CASSPSTGGNQPQHF. The CDR3 DNA sequence: TGTGCCAGCAGCCCAAGCACAGGGGGCAATCAGCCCCAGCATTTT. The chain joins TRBV7-2 to TRBJ1-5; 7 positions match TRBD1. The CDR3 is made up of 15 amino acids. V lost 5 bases and J lost 2; bases outside the gene matches: 6. Looked up from germline, CDR1 is SGHTA and CDR2 is FQGNSA.

A remark on this clonotype: This may come from a read error, since a much larger clone is one base off. This sequence joins TRBV28 and TRBJ2-4, with D unresolved. The V end lost 2 bases, the J end lost 7 bases, and 6 bases lay between the germline ends. CDR1 MDHEN and CDR2 SYDVKM come from the germline V gene. This CDR3 is 12 amino acids long. The DNA of the CDR3 is TGTGCCAGCAGTTTAGGGTCGAACATTCAGTACTTC. Protein product: CASSLGSNIQYF.

In its sample, this clonotype was seen a few times. This chain uses TRBV3-1 with TRBJ1-1; the match to TRBD1 covers 9 bases. The CDR3 sequence is 17 residues long. Per the germline V gene, CDR1 is LGHDT and CDR2 is YNNKEL (reference sequence). V gave up 0 bases and J gave up 1 base; unmatched junction bases: 6. The CDR3 reads CASSQDLGQGWNTEAFF. CDR3 DNA: TGTGCCAGCAGCCAAGATCTGGGACAGGGATGGAACACTGAAGCTTTCTTT.

Of note for this clonotype: It may be a read error: a sequence one base away is much more abundant. The chain employs TRBV5-1 and TRBJ1-4, with TRBD1 as a possible D gene (5 bases). Germline CDR1 SGHRS, CDR2 YFSETQ. Trimming removed 0 bases from V and 4 bases from J, with 16 bases in between. This CDR3 region has 17 residues. The CDR3 here is CASSLGGSSSDNEKLFF. As DNA, the CDR3 is TGCGCCAGCAGCTTGGGGGGGTCGTCGTCGGATAATGAAAAACTGTTTTTT.

About this clonotype: One end of the junction varies from germline; a read error may be responsible. This chain uses TRBV18 with TRBJ1-1; TRBD1 matches 8 bases. The germline V gene encodes CDR1 KGHSH and CDR2 LQKENI. The CDR3 is made up of 14 amino acids. This CDR3 is CPSSPDRGRTEAFF. CDR3 sequence (DNA): TGTCCCAGCTCACCCGACAGGGGTCGCACTGAAGCTTTCTTT. The full variable domain, in which reference TRBV18 and TRBJ1-1 provide the parts outside the CDR3, is NAGVMQNPRHLVRRRGQEARLRCSPMKGHSHVYWYRQLPEEGLKFMVYLQKENIIDESGMPKERFSAEFPKEGPSILRIQQVVRGDSAAYFCPSSPDRGRTEAFFGQGTRLTVV.

This clonotype has a count of ten or more. The chain uses TRBV27 and TRBJ2-5, with D uncertain. Germline values: CDR1 MNHEY, CDR2 SMNVEV (reference sequence). This CDR3 has 16 residues. Trimming removed 0 bases from V and 2 bases from J, with 13 bases in between. CDR3 nucleotide sequence: TGTGCCAGCAGTTTATCCGGGTGGCTATTGCAAGAGACCCAGTACTTC. Its protein product is CASSLSGWLLQETQYF.

This clonotype was detected ten times or more. This chain connects TRBV10-2 to TRBJ1-1; D remains unclear. Looked up from germline, CDR1 is WSHSY and CDR2 is SAAADI. The CDR3 is made up of 13 amino acids. The ends were cut back, 3 bases at V and 6 bases at J, with 11 bases in the middle. CDR3 in amino acids: CASSDPREAEAFF. CDR3 sequence (DNA): TGCGCCAGCAGTGACCCTCGAGAGGCTGAAGCTTTCTTT.

This clonotype has at least ten counts. The chain joins TRBV6-2 or TRBV6-3 to TRBJ2-5; D is ambiguous. CDR1 and CDR2 (germline): MNHEY, SVGEGT. CDR3 length: 14 residues. V shed 2 bases and J shed 2 bases, with 9 bases lying between them. CDR3 coding DNA: TGTGCCAGCAGTTACACCGACCTTCAAGAGACCCAGTACTTC. Translation: CASSYTDLQETQYF.